The clone carrying this TCR beta chain was detected only once. This CDR3 region has 18 residues. Unmatched junction bases numbered 9, after V lost 3 bases and J lost 2 bases. Per germline, CDR1 SGHRS and CDR2 YFSETQ. TCRdb's copy holds only in-frame clones and misses some; the assay was immunoSEQ multiplex PCR. The data hold 30,000 or so clones, with around nine tenths observed a single time. This sample is drawn from a study of blood T cell repertoires in COVID-19. V gene TRBV5-1 combines with J gene TRBJ2-5, with TRBD2 matching over 14 bases. Sequencing used peripheral blood. This receptor was identified in a human donor in a cohort sampled during active COVID-19. The CDR3 nucleotides read TGCGCCAGCAGCTCCGGACTAGCGGGGGGCCAGACACAAGAGACCCAGTACTTC. As protein: CASSSGLAGGQTQETQYF.